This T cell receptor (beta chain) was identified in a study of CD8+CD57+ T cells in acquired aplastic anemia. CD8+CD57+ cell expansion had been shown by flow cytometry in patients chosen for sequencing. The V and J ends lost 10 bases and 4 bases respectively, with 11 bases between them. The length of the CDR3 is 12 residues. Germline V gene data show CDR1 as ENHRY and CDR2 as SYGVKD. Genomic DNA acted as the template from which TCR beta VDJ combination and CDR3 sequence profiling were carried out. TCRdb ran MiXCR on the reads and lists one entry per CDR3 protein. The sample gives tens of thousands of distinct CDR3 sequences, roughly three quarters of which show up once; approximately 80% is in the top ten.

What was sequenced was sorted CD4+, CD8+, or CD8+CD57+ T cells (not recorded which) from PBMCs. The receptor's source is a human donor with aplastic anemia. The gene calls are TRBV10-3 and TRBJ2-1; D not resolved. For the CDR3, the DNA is TGTGCCAGCGTTGACGATTACAATGAGCAGTTCTTC. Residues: CASVDDYNEQFF.